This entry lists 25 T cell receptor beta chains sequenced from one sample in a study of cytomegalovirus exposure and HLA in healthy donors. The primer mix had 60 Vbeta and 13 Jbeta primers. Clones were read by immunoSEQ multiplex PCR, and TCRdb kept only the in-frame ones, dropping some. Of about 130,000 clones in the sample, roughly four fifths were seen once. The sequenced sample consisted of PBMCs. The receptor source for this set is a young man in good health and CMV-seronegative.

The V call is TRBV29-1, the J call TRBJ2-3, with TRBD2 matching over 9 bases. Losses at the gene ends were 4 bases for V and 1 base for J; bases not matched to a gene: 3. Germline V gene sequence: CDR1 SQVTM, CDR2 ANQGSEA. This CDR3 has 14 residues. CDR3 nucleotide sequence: TGCAGCGTTGTGAGGACTAGCGGCACAGATACGCAGTATTTT. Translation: CSVVRTSGTDTQYF.

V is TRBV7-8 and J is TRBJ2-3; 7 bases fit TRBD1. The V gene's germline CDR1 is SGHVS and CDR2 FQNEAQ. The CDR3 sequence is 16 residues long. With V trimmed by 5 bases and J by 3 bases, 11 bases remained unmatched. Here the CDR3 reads CASSPRDSSLTDTQYF. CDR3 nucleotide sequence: TGTGCCAGCAGCCCCCGGGACAGTAGTCTGACAGATACGCAGTATTTT. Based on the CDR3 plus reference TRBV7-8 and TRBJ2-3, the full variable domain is GAGVSQSPRYKVAKRGQDVALRCDPISGHVSLFWYQQALGQGPEFLTYFQNEAQLDKSGLPSDRFFAERPEGSVSTLKIQRTQQEDSAVYLCASSPRDSSLTDTQYFGPGTRLTVL.

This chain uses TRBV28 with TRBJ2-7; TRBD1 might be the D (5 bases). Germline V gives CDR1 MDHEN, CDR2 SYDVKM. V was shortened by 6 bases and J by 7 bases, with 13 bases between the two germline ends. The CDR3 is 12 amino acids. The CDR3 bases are TGTGCCAGCAGCATAGGACAAAGAGAGCAGTACTTC. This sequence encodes CASSIGQREQYF.

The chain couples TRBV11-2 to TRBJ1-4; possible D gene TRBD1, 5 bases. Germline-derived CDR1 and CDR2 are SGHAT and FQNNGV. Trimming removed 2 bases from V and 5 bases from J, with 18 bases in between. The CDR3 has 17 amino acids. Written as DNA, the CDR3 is TGTGCCAGCAGCTTAAACCGGGGGGTTGGGGGAAATGAAAAACTGTTTTTT. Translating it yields CASSLNRGVGGNEKLFF.

Here the CDR3 DNA reads TGTGCCACCAGCGACAGCCTCTCCTACAATGAGCAGTTCTTC. It is translated as CATSDSLSYNEQFF. The V call is TRBV15, the J call TRBJ2-1; possibly TRBD1 for D (5 bases). The V end lost 5 bases, the J end lost 0 bases, and 8 bases lay between the germline ends. This CDR3 comprises 14 residues. Germline CDR1 and CDR2: LNHNV and YYDKDF (reference sequence). Looking up the rest from reference TRBV15 and TRBJ2-1 gives the full variable domain: DAMVIQNPRYQVTQFGKPVTLSCSQTLNHNVMYWYQQKSSQAPKLLFHYYDKDFNNEADTPDNFQSRRPNTSFCFLDIRSPGLGDTAMYLCATSDSLSYNEQFFGPGTRLTVL.

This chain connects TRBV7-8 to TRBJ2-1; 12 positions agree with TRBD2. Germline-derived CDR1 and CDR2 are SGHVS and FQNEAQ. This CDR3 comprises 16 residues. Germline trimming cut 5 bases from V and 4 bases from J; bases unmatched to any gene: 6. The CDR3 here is CASSRMLAGGYNEQFF. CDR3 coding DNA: TGTGCCAGCAGCCGAATGCTAGCGGGAGGGTACAATGAGCAGTTCTTC.

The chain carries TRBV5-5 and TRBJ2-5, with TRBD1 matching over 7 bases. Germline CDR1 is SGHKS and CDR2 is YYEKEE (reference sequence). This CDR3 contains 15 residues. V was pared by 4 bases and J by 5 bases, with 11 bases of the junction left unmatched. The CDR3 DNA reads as TGTGCCAGCAGCATGACAGGGAATGTGCGGGAGACCCAGTACTTC. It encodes CASSMTGNVRETQYF.

The CDR3 DNA is TGTGCCAGCAGCTCCCGTCCCCAGGGCACCGGGGAGCTGTTTTTT. Translating gives CASSSRPQGTGELFF. The chain uses TRBV11-2 and TRBJ2-2; D might be TRBD1 (5 bases). This CDR3 is 15 amino acids long. Deletions cut 4 bases from V and 4 bases from J, with 13 bases between. Per the germline V gene, CDR1 is SGHAT and CDR2 is FQNNGV.

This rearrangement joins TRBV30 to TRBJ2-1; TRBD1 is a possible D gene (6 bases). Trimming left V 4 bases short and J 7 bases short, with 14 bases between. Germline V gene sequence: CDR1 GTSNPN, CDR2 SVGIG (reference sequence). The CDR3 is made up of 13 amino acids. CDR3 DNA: TGTGCCTGGACCACCCTGAGGGGGAATGAGCAGTTCTTC. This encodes CAWTTLRGNEQFF.

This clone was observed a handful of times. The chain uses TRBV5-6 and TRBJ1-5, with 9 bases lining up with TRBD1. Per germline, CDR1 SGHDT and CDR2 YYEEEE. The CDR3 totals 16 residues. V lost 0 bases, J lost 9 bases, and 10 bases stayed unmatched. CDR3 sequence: CASSLAVGQGPSPQHF. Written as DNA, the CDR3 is TGTGCCAGCAGCTTGGCCGTAGGACAGGGGCCCTCGCCCCAGCATTTT.

The chain's CDR3 is CASSAGMRGTDTQYF. CDR3 DNA sequence: TGTGCCAGCAGTGCCGGGATGAGGGGCACAGATACGCAGTATTTT. The genes are TRBV28 and TRBJ2-3; tentative D call: TRBD2 (5 bases). Germline lookup yields CDR1 MDHEN and CDR2 SYDVKM. With 5 bases removed from V and 1 base from J, the gap between germline ends came to 13 bases. The CDR3 consists of 15 residues.

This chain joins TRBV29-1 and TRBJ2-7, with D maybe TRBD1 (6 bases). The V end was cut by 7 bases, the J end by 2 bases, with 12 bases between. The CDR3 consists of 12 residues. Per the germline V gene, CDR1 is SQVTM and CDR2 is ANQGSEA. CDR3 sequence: CSAYRDPYEQYF. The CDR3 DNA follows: TGCAGCGCTTACAGGGACCCCTACGAGCAGTACTTC.

The CDR3 protein is CASSLDRSSGTGSYEQYF. The CDR3, as DNA: TGTGCCAGCAGCTTAGATCGTTCTTCAGGGACAGGGAGTTACGAGCAGTACTTC. The rearrangement joins TRBV11-2 to TRBJ2-7; 9 nucleotides align to TRBD1. The CDR3 sequence is 18 residues long. Per germline, CDR1 SGHAT and CDR2 FQNNGV. After removal of 0 bases from V and 4 bases from J, the junction contained 13 bases not matched to a gene. The full variable domain, rest sourced from reference TRBV11-2 and TRBJ2-7, is EAGVAQSPRYKIIEKRQSVAFWCNPISGHATLYWYQQILGQGPKLLIQFQNNGVVDDSQLPKDRFSAERLKGVDSTLKIQPAKLEDSAVYLCASSLDRSSGTGSYEQYFGPGTRLTVT.

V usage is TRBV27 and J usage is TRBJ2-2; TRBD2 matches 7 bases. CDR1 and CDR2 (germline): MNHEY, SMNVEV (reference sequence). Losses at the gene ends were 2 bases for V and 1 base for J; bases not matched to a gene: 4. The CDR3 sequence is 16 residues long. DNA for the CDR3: TGTGCCAGCAGTTTAATCAGCGGGATGAACACCGGGGAGCTGTTTTTT. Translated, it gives CASSLISGMNTGELFF.

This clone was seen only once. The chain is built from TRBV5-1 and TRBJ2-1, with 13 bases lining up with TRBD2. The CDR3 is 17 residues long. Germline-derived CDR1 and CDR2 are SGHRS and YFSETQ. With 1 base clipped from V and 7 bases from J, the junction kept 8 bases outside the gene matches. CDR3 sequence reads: CASSLLWTSGRGNEQFF. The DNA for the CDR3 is TGCGCCAGCAGCTTGCTCTGGACTAGCGGGAGAGGAAATGAGCAGTTCTTC.

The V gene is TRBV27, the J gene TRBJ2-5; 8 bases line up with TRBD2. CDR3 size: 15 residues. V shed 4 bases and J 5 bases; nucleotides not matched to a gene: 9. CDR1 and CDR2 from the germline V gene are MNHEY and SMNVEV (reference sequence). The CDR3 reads CASSSAGGGEETQYF. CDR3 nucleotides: TGTGCCAGCAGTTCCGCGGGGGGAGGGGAGGAGACCCAGTACTTC.

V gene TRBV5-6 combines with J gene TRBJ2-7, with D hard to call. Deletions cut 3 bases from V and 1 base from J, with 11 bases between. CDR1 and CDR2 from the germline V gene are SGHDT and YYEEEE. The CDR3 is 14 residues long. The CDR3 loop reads CASSSDGVSYEQYF. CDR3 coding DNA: TGTGCCAGCAGCTCGGATGGAGTATCCTACGAGCAGTACTTC.

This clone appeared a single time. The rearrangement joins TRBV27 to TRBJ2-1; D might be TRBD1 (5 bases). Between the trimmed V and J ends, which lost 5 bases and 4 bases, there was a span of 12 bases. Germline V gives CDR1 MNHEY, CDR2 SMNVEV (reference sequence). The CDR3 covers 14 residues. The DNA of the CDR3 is TGTGCCAGCAGTCCACTGACAGTATACAATGAGCAGTTCTTC. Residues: CASSPLTVYNEQFF.

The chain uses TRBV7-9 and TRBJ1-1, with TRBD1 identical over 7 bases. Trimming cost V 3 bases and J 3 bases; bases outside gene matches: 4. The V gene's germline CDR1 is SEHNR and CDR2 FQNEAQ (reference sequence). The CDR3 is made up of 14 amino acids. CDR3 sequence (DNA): TGTGCCAGCAGCTTCCTACAGGGGCACACTGAAGCTTTCTTT. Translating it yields CASSFLQGHTEAFF.

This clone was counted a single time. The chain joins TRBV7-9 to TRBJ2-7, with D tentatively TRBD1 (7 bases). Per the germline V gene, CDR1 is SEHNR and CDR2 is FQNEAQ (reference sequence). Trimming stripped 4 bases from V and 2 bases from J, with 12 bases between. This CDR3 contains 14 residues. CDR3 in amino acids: CASSSTGRTYEQYF. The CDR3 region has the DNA TGTGCCAGCAGCTCGACAGGGAGGACCTACGAGCAGTACTTC.

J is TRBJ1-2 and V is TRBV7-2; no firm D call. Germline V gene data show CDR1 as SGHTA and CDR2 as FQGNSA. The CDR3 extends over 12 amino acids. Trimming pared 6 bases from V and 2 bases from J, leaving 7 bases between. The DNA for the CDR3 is TGTGCCAGCAGTACGCAGAACTATGGCTACACCTTC. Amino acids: CASSTQNYGYTF.

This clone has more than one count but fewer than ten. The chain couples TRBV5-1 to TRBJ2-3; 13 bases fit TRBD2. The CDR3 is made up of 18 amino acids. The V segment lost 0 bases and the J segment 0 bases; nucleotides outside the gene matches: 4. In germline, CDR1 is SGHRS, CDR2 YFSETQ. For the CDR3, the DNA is TGCGCCAGCAGCTTGGACGGGACTAGCGGGATTAGCACAGATACGCAGTATTTT. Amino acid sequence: CASSLDGTSGISTDTQYF.

The CDR3 sequence is CAWSASGPRNQPQHF. CDR3 coding DNA: TGTGCCTGGAGTGCCTCAGGGCCGCGCAATCAGCCCCAGCATTTT. This rearrangement joins TRBV30 to TRBJ1-5; possible D gene TRBD1, 5 bases. Germline V gene lookup returns CDR1 GTSNPN and CDR2 SVGIG (reference sequence). Trimming took off 1 base at V and 2 bases at J, with 12 bases between the two ends. This CDR3 has 15 residues.

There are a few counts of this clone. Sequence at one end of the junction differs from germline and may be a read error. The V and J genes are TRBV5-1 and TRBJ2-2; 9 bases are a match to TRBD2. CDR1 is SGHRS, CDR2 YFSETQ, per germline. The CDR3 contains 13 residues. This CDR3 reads CASSPGLAGELFF. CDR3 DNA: TGCGCCAGCAGCCCGGGACTAGCCGGAGAGCTGTTTTTT.

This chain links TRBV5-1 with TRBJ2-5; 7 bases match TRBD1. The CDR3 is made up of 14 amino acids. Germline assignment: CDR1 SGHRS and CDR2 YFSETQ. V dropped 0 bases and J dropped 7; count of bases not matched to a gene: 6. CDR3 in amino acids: CASSLDRGLGTQYF. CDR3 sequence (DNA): TGCGCCAGCAGCTTGGACAGGGGCCTAGGGACCCAGTACTTC.